This TCR beta chain appears in the sequencing data of a study of cytomegalovirus exposure and HLA in healthy donors. Amplification used 60 Vbeta primers and 13 Jbeta primers. Generated by immunoSEQ multiplex PCR, the TCRdb table keeps only in-frame clones and is missing some. In the table there are about 130,000 clones, 75% to 90% of which are singletons. The CDR3 is made up of 13 amino acids. V lost 1 base and J lost 2, with 5 bases in between. CDR1 is LNHDA and CDR2 is SQIVND in the germline V gene (reference sequence). This clonotype originated in a man aged 18 to 29 in good health and CMV-seropositive. Sequencing used PBMCs. This chain uses TRBV19 with TRBJ1-1; D is perhaps TRBD1 (5 bases). The CDR3 bases are TGTGCCAGTAGTATAGGGACAAACACTGAAGCTTTCTTT. Protein: CASSIGTNTEAFF.